This T cell receptor (beta chain) originates from a study of blood T cell repertoires in COVID-19. Study information: From the United States, Italy and Spain came samples of acute and convalescent COVID-19. In each case, the material was cDNA or gDNA derived from T cells, B-cell-depleted T cells, or PBMCs.

The V end was cut by 1 base, the J end by 5 bases, with 5 bases between. The V gene's germline CDR1 is MDHEN and CDR2 SYDVKM. This CDR3 is built from 12 residues. Per the study methods: The assay estimated nucleated cells by amplifying reference gene primers. Profiled with immunoSEQ multiplex PCR; TCRdb holds only in-frame clones, not every one. That table gives V, J and clone size, and the DNA gave D and trimming. Among fewer than 95,000 clones listed, more than 80% were seen once. The sequence came from a human donor in a cohort sampled during active COVID-19. The sample taken for sequencing was peripheral blood. The V and J genes are TRBV28 and TRBJ1-2; no firm D call. DNA for the CDR3: TGTGCCAGCAGTTTATCACTGTATGGCTACACCTTC. Translated: CASSLSLYGYTF.